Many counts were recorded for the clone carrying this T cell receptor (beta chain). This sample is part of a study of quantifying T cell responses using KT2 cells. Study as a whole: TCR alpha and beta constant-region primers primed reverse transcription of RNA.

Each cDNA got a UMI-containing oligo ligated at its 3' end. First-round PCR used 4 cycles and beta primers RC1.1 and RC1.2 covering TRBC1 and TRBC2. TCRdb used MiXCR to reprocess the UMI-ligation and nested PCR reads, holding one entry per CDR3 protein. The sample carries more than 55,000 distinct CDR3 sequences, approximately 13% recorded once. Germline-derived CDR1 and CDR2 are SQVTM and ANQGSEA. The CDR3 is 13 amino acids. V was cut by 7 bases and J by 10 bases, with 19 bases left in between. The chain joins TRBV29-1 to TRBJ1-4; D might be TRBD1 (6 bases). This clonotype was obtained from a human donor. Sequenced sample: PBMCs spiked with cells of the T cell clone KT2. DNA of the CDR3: TGCAGCGGACAGACAGGCCGGGGCGGAAAACTGTTTTTT. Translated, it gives CSGQTGRGGKLFF.